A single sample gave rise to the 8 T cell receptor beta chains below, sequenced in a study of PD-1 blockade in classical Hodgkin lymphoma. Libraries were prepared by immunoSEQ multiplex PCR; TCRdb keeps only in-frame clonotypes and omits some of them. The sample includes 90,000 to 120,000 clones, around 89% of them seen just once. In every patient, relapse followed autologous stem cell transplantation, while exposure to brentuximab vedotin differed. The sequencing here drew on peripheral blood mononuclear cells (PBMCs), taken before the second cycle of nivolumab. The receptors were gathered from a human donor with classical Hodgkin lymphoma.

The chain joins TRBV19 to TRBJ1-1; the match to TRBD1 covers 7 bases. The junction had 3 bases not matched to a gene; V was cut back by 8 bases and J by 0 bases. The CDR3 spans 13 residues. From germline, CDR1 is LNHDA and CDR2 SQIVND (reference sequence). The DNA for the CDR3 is TGTGCCAGTCGGACAGGAGTGAACACTGAAGCTTTCTTT. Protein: CASRTGVNTEAFF.

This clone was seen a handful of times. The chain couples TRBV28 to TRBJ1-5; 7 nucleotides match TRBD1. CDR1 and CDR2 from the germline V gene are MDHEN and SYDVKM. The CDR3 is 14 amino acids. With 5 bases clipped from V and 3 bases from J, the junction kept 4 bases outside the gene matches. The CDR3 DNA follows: TGTGCCAGCAGTCGGGACAGCTACAATCAGCCCCAGCATTTT. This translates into CASSRDSYNQPQHF.

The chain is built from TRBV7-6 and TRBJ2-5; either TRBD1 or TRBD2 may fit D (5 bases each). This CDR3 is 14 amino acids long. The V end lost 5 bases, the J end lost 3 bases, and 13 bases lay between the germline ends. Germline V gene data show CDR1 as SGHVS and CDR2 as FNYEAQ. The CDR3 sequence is CASSNLGREETQYF. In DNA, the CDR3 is TGTGCCAGCAGCAATTTGGGACGAGAAGAGACCCAGTACTTC.

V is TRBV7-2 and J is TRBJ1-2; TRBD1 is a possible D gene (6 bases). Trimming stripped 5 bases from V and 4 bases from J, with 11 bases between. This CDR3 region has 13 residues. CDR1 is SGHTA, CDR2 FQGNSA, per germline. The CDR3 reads CASSRDRSYGYTF. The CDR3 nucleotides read TGTGCCAGCAGCCGCGACAGGAGCTATGGCTACACCTTC.

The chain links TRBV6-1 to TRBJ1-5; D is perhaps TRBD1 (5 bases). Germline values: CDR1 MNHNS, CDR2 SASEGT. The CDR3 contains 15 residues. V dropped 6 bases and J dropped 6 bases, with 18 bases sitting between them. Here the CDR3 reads CASSPLDRGRQPQHF. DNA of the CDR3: TGTGCCAGCAGCCCCCTAGACCGGGGACGTCAGCCCCAGCATTTT.

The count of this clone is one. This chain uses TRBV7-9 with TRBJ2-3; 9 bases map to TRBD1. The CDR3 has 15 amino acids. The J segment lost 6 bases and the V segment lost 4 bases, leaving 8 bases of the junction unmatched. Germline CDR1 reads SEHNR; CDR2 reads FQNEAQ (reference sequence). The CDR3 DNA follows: TGTGCCAGCAGCTCGGGACAGGGCGCTGTCGATACGCAGTATTTT. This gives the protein CASSSGQGAVDTQYF. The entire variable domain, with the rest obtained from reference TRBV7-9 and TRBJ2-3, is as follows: DTGVSQNPRHKITKRGQNVTFRCDPISEHNRLYWYRQTLGQGPEFLTYFQNEAQLEKSRLLSDRFSAERPKGSFSTLEIQRTEQGDSAMYLCASSSGQGAVDTQYFGPGTRLTVL.

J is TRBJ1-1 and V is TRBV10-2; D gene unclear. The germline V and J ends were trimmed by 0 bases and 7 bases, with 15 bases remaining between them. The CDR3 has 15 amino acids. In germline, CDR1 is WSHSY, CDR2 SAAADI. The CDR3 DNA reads TGCGCCAGCAGTGAGTCCGCTATGCATCGAGTTGAAGCTTTCTTT. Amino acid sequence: CASSESAMHRVEAFF.

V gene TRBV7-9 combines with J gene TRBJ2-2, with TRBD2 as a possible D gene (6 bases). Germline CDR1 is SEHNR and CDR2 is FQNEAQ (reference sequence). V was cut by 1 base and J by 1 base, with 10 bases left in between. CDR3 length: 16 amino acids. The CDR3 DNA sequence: TGTGCCAGCAGCTTAGGGCTAGCGAGGAACACCGGGGAGCTGTTTTTT. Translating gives CASSLGLARNTGELFF.